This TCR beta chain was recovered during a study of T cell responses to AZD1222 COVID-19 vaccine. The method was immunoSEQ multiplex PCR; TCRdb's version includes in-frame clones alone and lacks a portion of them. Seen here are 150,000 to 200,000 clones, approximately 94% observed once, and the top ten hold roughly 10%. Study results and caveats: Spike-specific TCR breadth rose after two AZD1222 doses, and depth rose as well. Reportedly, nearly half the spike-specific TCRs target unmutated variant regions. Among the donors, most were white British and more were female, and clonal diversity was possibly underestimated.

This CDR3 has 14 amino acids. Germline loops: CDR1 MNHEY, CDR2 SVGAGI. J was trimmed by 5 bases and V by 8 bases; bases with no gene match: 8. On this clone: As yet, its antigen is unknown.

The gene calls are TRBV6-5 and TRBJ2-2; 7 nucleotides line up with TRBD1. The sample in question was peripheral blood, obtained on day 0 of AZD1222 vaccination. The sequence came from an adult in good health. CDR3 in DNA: TGTGCCAGCGAGAAGGGGGCGGGTACCGGGGAGCTGTTTTTT. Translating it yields CASEKGAGTGELFF.